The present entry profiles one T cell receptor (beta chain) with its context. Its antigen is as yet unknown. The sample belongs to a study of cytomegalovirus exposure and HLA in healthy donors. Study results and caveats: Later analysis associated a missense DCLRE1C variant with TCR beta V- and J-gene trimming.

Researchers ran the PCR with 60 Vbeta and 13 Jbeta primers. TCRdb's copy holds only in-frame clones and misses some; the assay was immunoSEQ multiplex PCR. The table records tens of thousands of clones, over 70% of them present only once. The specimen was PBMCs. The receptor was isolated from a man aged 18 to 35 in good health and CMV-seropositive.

The CDR3 loop reads CSARRETQYF. In DNA, the CDR3 is TGCAGTGCTCGGAGAGAGACCCAGTACTTC. The chain couples TRBV20-1 to TRBJ2-5; D remains ambiguous. V lost 5 bases and J lost 4, with 5 bases in between. The CDR3 is made up of 10 amino acids. In germline, CDR1 is DFQATT, CDR2 SNEGSKA (reference sequence).